The present TCR beta chain was sequenced within a study of glioma-infiltrating T cells. Using RNA template, CDR3s of TCR alpha and beta were amplified with iRepertoire arm-PCR. TCRdb re-called the multiplex PCR reads through MiXCR, storing one row per CDR3 protein. Of under 150,000 distinct CDR3 sequences detected, about 22% appear once; the ten largest clones hold 27%. Trimming removed 0 bases at V and 11 bases at J, with 18 bases between. The CDR3 runs to 14 residues. Germline assignment: CDR1 DFQATT and CDR2 SNEGSKA (reference sequence). The sequenced material came from glioma tissue, nonneoplastic brain tissue, or PBMCs (not recorded which). The clonotype originates from a human donor with low-grade glioma or glioblastoma, undergoing nonglioma brain surgery, or in good health (not recorded which). This chain joins TRBV20-1 and TRBJ2-3, with D unclear. CDR3 nucleotides: TGCAGTGCTAGAGATTCAAACCCGAGCATGGTGCAGTATTTT. It specifies CSARDSNPSMVQYF.